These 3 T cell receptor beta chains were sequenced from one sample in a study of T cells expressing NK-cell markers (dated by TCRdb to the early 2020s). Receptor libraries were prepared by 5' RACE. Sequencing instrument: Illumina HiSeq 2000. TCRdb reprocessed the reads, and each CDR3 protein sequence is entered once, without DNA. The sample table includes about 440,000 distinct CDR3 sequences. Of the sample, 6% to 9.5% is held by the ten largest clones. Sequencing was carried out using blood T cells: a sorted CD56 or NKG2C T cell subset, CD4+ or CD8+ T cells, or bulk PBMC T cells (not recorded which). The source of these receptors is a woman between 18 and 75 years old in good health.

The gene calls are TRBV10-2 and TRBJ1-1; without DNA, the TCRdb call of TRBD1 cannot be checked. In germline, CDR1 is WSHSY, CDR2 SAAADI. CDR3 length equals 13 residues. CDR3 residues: CASGGGLDTEAFF.

The CDR3 region is CSASALRGQETQYF. The chain carries TRBV20-1 and TRBJ2-5; the TRBD1 assignment by TCRdb is unverifiable without DNA. This CDR3 spans 14 amino acids. Germline loops: CDR1 DFQATT, CDR2 SNEGSKA (reference sequence).

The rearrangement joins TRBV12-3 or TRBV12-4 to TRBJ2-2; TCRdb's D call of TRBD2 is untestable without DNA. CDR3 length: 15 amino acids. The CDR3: CASSPPLRGAGELFF.